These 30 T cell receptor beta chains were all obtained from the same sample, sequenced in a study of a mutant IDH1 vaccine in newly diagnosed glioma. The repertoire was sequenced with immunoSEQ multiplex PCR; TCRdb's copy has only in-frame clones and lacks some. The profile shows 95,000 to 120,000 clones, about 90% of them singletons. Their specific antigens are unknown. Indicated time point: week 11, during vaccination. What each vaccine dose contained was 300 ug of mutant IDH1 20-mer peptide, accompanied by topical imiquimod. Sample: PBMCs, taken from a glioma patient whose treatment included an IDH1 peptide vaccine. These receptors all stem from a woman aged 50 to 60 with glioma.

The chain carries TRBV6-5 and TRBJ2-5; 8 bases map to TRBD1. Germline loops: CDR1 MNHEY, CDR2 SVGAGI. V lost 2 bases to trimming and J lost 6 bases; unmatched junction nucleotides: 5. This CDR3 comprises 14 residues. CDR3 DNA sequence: TGTGCCAGCAGTTACAGGGACAGGAAGAAGACCCAGTACTTC. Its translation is CASSYRDRKKTQYF.

CDR3 nucleotide sequence: TGTGCCAGCAGCTCTCAGACAGGAGTGAACACTGAAGCTTTCTTT. Residues: CASSSQTGVNTEAFF. The chain has TRBV4-2 and TRBJ1-1, with TRBD1 as a possible D gene (6 bases). The CDR3 loop spans 15 amino acids. V was pared by 5 bases and J by 0 bases, with 13 bases between. Germline V gene data show CDR1 as LGHNA and CDR2 as YNFKEQ.

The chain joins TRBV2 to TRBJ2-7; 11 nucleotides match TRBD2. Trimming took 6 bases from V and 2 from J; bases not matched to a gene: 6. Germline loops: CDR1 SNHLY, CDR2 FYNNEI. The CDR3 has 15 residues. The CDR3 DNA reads TGTGCCAGCAGGAATAGCGGGAGGGGCACCTACGAGCAGTACTTC. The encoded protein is CASRNSGRGTYEQYF.

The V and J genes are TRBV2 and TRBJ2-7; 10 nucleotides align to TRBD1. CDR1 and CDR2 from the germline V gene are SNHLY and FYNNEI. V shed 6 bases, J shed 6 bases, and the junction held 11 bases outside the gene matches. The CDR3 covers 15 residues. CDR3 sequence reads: CASSETGGAGVEQYF. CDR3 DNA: TGTGCCAGCAGCGAGACAGGGGGCGCCGGAGTCGAGCAGTACTTC.

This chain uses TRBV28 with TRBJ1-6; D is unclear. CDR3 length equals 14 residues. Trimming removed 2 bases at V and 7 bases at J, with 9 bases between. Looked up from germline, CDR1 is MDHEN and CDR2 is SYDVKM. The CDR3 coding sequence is TGTGCCAGCAGTTTAATACAGTCAAATTCACCCCTCCACTTT. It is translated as CASSLIQSNSPLHF.

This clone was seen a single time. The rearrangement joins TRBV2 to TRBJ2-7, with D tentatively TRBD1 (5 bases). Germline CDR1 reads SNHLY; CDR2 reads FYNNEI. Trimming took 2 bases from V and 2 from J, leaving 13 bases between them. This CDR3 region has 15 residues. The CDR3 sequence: CASSERGDRAYEQYF. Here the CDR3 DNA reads TGTGCCAGCAGTGAACGAGGCGACAGAGCCTACGAGCAGTACTTC.

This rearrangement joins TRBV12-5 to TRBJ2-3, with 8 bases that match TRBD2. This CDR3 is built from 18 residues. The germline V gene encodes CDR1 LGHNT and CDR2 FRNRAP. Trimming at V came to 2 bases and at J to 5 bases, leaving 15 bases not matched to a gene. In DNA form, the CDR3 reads TGTGCTAGTGGTTTGTCCCGGGGTCGAGCGGGAGAGGAAGATACGCAGTATTTT. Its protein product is CASGLSRGRAGEEDTQYF.

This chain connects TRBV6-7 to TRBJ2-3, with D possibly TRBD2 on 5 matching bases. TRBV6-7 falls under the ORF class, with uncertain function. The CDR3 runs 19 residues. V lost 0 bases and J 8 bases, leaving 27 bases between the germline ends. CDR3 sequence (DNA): TGTGCCAGCAGTTACTCGAGAAACCCTAACTTAGCGAGGGTAAGTACGCAGTATTTT. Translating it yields CASSYSRNPNLARVSTQYF.

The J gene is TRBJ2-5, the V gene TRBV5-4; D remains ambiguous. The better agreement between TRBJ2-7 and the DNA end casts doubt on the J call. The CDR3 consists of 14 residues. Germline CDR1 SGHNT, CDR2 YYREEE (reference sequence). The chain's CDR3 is CASSRGPSSYEQYF. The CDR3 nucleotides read TGTGCCAGCAGCCGTGGCCCGAGCTCCTACGAGCAGTACTTC.

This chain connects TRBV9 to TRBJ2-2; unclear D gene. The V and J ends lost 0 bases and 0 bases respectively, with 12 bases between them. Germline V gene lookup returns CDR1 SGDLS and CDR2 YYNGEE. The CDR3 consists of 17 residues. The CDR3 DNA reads TGTGCCAGCAGCGTAGACGCCCATCTGGCGAACACCGGGGAGCTGTTTTTT. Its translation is CASSVDAHLANTGELFF.

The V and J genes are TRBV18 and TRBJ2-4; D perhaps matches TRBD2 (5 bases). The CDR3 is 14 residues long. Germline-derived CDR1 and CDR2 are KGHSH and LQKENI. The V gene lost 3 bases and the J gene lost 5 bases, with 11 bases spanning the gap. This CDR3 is CASSPSGSENIQYF. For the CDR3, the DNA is TGTGCCAGCTCACCTTCGGGTAGCGAAAACATTCAGTACTTC.

CDR3: CAIRKGGNEKLFF. Here the CDR3 DNA reads TGTGCCATCAGGAAGGGAGGGAATGAAAAACTGTTTTTT. The chain couples TRBV10-3 to TRBJ1-4; D is unclear. Germline V gene sequence: CDR1 ENHRY, CDR2 SYGVKD. The CDR3 length is 13 residues. The V and J ends lost 6 bases and 5 bases respectively, with 10 bases between them.

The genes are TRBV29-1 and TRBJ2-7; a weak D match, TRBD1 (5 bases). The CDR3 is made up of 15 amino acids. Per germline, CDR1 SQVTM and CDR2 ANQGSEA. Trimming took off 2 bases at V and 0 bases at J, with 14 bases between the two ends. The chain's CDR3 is CSVEYQAGNSYEQYF. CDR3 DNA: TGCAGCGTTGAATACCAGGCAGGGAACTCCTACGAGCAGTACTTC.

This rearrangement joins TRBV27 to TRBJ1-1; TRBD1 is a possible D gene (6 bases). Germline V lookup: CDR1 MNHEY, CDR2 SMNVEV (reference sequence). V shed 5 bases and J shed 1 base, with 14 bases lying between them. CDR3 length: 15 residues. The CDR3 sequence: CASSGLGQRNTEAFF. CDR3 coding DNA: TGTGCCAGCAGTGGCCTTGGACAGAGGAACACTGAAGCTTTCTTT.

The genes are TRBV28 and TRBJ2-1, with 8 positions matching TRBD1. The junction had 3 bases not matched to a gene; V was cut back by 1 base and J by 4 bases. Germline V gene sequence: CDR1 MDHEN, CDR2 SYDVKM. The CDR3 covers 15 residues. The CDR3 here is CASSLFRDRYNEQFF. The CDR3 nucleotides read TGTGCCAGCAGTTTATTTAGGGACAGGTACAATGAGCAGTTCTTC.

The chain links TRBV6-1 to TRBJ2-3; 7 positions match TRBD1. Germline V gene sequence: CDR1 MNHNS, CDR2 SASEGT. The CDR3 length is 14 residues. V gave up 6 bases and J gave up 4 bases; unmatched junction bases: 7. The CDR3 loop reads CASSPTGQADTQYF. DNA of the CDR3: TGTGCCAGCAGCCCCACCGGACAGGCAGATACGCAGTATTTT.

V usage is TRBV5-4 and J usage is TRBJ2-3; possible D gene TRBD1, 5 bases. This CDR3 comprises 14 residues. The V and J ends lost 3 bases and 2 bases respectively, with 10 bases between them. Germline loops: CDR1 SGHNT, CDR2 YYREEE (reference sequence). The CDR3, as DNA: TGTGCCAGCAGCTGGAAGGGGCTCACAGATACGCAGTATTTT. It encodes CASSWKGLTDTQYF.

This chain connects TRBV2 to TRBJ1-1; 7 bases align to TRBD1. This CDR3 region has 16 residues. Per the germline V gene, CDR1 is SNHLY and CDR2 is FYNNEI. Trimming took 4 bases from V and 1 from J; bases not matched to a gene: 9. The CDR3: CASSGQGGSENTEAFF. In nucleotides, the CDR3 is TGTGCCAGCAGTGGGCAGGGGGGGTCCGAGAACACTGAAGCTTTCTTT.

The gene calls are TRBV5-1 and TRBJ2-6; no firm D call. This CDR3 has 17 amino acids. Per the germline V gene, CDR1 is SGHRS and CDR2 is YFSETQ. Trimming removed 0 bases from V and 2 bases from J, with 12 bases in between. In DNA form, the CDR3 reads TGCGCCAGCAGCTTGGGGCTCCTGGGTCCTGGGGCCAACGTCCTGACTTTC. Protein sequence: CASSLGLLGPGANVLTF.

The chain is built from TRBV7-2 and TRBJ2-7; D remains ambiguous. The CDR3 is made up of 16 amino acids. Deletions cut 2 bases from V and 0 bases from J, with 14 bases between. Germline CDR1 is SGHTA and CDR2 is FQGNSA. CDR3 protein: CASSLRFGISSYEQYF. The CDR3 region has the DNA TGTGCCAGCAGCTTAAGGTTCGGAATAAGCTCCTACGAGCAGTACTTC.

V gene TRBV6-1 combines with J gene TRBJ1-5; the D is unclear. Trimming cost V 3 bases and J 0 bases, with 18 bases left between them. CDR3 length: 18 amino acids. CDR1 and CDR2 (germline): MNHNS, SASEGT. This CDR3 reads CASSDDSGLGYSNQPQHF. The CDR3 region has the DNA TGTGCCAGCAGTGACGATTCAGGTCTGGGATATAGCAATCAGCCCCAGCATTTT.

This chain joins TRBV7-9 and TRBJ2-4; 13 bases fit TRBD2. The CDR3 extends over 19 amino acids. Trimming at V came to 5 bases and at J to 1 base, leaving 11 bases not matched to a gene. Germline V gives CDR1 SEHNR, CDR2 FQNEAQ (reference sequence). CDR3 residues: CASSNLLAGGVAAKNIQYF. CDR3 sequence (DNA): TGTGCCAGCAGCAACCTACTAGCGGGAGGGGTGGCGGCCAAAAACATTCAGTACTTC. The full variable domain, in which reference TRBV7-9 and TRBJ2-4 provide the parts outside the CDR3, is DTGVSQNPRHKITKRGQNVTFRCDPISEHNRLYWYRQTLGQGPEFLTYFQNEAQLEKSRLLSDRFSAERPKGSFSTLEIQRTEQGDSAMYLCASSNLLAGGVAAKNIQYFGAGTRLSVL.

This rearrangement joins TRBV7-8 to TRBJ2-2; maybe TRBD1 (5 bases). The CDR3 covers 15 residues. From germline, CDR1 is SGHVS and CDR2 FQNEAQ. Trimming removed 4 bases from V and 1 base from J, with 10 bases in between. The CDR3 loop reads CASSSLTGNTGELFF. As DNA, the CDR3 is TGTGCCAGCAGCTCCCTTACAGGGAACACCGGGGAGCTGTTTTTT.

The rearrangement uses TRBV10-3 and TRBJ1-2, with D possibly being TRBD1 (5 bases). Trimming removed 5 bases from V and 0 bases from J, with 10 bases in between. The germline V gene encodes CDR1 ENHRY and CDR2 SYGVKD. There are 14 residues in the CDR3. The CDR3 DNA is TGTGCCATCAGTCAGGGACCCCCTAACTATGGCTACACCTTC. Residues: CAISQGPPNYGYTF.

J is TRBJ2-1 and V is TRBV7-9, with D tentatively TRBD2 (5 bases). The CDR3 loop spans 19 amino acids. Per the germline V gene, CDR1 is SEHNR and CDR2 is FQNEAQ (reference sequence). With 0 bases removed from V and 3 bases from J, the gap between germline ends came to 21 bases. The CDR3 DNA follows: TGTGCCAGCAGCTTAGCGCAAGCGGATCCGCCAAATTTCTACAATGAGCAGTTCTTC. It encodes CASSLAQADPPNFYNEQFF.

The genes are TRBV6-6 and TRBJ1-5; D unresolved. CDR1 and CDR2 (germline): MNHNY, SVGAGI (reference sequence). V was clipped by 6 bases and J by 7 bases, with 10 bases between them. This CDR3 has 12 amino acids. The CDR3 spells CASRFDVQPQHF. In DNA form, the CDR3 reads TGTGCCAGCAGATTCGACGTCCAGCCCCAGCATTTT.

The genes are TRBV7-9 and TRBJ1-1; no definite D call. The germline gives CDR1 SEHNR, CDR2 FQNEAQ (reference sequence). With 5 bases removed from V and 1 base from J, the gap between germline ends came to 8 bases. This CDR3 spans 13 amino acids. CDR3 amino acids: CASSAMGNTEAFF. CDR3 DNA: TGTGCCAGCAGCGCAATGGGGAACACTGAAGCTTTCTTT.

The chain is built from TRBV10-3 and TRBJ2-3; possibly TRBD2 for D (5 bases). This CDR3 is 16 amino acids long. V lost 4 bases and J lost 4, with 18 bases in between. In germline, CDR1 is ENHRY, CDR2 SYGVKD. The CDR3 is CAISGGASRLADTQYF. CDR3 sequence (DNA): TGTGCCATCAGTGGAGGAGCTAGCCGCTTGGCAGATACGCAGTATTTT.

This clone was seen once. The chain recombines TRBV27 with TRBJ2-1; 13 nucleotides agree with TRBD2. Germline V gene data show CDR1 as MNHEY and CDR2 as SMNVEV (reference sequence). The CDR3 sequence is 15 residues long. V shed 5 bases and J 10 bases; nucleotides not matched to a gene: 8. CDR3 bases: TGTGCCAGCAGTCCCTGGACTAGCGGGAGTATGGAGCAGTTCTTC. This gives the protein CASSPWTSGSMEQFF.

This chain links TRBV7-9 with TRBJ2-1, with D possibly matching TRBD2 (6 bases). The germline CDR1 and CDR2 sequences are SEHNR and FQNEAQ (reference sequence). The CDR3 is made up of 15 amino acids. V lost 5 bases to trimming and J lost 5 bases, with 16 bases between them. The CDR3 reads CASSPRGGPNNEQFF. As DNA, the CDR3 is TGTGCCAGCAGCCCCCGGGGAGGACCGAACAATGAGCAGTTCTTC.